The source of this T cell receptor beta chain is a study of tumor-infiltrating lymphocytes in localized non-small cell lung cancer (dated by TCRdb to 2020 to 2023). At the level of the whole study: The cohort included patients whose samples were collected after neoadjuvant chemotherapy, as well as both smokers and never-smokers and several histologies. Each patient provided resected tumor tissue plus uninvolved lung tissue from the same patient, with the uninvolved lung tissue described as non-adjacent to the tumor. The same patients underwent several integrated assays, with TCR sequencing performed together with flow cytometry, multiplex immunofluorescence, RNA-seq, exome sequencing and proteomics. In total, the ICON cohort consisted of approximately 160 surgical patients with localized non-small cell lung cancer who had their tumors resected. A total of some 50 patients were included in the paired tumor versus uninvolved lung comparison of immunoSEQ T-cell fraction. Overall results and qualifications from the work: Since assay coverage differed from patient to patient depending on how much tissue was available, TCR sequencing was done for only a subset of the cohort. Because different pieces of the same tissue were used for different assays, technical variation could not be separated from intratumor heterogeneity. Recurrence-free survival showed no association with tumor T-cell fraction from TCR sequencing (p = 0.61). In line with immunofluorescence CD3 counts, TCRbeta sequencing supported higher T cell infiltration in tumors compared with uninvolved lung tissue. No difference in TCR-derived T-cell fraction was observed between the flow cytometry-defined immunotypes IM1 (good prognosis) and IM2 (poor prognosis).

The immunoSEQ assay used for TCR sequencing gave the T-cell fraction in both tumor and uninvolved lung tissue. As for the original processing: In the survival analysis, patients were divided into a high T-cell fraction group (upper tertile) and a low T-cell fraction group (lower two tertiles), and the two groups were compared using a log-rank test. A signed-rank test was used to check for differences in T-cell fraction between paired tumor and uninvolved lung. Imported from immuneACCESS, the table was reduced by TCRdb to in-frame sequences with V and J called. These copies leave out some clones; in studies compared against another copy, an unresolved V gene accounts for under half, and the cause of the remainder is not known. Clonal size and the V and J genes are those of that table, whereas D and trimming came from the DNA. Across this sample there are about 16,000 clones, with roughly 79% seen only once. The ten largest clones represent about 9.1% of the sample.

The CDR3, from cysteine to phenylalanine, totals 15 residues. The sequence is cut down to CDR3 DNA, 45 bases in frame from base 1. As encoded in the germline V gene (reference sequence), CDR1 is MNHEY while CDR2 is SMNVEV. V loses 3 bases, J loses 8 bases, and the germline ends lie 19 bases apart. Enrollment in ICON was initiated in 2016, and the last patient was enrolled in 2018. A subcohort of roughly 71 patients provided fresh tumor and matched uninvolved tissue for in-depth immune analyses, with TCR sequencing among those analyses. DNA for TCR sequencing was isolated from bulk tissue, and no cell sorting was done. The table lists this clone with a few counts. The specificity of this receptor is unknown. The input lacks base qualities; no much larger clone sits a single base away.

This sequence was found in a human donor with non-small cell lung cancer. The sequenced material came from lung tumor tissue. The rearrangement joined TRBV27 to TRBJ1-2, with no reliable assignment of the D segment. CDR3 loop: CASSFAFGTPFGYTF. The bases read TGTGCCAGCAGTTTCGCGTTTGGCACCCCTTTCGGCTACACCTTC.